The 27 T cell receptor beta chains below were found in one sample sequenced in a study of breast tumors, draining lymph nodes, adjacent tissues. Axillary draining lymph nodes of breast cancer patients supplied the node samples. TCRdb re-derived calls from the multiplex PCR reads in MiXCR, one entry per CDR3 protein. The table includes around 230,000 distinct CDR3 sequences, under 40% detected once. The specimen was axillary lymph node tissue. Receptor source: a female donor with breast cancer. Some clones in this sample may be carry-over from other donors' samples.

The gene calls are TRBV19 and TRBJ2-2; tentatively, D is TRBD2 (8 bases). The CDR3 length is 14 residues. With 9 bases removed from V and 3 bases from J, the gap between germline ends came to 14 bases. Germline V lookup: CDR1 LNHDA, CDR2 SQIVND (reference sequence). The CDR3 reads CARGGGTDTGELFF. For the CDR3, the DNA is TGTGCCAGGGGCGGGGGGACAGACACCGGGGAGCTGTTTTTT. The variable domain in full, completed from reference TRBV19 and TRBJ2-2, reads DGGITQSPKYLFRKEGQNVTLSCEQNLNHDAMYWYRQDPGQGLRLIYYSQIVNDFQKGDIAEGYSVSREKKESFPLTVTSAQKNPTAFYLCARGGGTDTGELFFGEGSRLTVL.

This chain's CDR3 is CATSPTRTDTQYF. CDR3 coding DNA: TGTGCCACGTCACCTACGAGGACAGATACGCAGTATTTT. The chain is built from TRBV6-1 and TRBJ2-3, with D unclear. Trimming cost V 10 bases and J 3 bases, with 14 bases left between them. CDR1 is MNHNS and CDR2 is SASEGT in the germline V gene. The CDR3 length is 13 residues.

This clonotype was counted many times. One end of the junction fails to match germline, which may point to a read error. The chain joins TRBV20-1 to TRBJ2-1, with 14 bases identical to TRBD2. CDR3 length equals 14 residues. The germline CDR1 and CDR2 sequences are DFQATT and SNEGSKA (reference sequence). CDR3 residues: CSARGTSGRTEQFF. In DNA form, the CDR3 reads TGCAGTGCCAGAGGGACTAGCGGGAGAACTGAGCAGTTCTTC.

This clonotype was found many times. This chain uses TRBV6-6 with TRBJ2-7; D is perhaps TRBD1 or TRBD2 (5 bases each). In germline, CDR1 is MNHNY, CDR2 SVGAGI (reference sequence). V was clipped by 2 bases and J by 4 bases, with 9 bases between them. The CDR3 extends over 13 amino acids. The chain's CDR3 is CASSYGTFYEQYF. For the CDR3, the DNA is TGTGCCAGCAGTTACGGGACGTTTTACGAGCAGTACTTC.

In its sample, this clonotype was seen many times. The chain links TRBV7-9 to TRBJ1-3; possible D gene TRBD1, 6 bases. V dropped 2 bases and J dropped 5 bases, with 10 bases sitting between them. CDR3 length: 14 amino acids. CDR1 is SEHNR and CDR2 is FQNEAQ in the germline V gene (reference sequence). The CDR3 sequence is CASSLRDNRNTIYF. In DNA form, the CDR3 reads TGTGCCAGCAGCTTAAGGGACAACAGAAACACCATATATTTT.

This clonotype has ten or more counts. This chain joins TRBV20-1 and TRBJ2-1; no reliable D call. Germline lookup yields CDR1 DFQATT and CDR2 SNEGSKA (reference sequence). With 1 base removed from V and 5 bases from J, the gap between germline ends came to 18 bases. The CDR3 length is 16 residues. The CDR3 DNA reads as TGCAGTGCTAGAGCCCGGGCGGCAGCGTGGCACAATGAGCAGTTCTTC. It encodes CSARARAAAWHNEQFF.

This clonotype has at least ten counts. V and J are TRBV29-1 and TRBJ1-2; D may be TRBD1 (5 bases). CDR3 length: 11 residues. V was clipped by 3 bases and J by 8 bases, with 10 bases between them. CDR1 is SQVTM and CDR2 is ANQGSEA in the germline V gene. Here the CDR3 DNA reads TGCAGCGTTGACAGGGATCGGGGCTACACCTTC. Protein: CSVDRDRGYTF.

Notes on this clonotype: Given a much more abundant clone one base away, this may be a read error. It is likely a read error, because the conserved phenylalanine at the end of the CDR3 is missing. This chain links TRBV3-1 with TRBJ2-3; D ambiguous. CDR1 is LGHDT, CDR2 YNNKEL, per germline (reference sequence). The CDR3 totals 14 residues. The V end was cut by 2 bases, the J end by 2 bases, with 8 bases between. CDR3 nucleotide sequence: TGTGCCAGCAGCCAAAGACGGTACACAGATACGCAGTATTCT. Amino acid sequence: CASSQRRYTDTQYS.

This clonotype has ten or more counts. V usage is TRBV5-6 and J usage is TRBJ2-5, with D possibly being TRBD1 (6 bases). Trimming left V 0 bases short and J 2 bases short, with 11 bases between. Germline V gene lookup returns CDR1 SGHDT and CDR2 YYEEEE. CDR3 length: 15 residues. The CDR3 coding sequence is TGTGCCAGCAGCTTGGCCCCGACAGGTCAAGAGACCCAGTACTTC. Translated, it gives CASSLAPTGQETQYF.

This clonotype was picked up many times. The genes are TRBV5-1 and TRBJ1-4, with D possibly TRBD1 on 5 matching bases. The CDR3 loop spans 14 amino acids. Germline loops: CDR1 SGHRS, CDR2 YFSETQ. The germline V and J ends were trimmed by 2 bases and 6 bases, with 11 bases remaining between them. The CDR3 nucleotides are TGCGCCAGCAGCTTAACGGGACCGGATGAAAAACTGTTTTTT. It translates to CASSLTGPDEKLFF.

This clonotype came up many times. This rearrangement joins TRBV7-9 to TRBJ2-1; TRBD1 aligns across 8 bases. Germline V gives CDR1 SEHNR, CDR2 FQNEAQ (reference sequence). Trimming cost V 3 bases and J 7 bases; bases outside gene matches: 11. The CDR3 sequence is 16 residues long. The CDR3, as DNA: TGTGCCAGCAGCTTTCCAGGGACAGGTACGGGAAATGAGCAGTTCTTC. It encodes CASSFPGTGTGNEQFF.

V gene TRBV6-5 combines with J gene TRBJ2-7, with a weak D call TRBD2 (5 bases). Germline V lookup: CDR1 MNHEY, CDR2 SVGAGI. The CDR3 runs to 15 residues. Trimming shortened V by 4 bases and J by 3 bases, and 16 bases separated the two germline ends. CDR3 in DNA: TGTGCCAGCAGTTCAGACTGGAGGACGATCTACGAGCAGTACTTC. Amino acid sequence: CASSSDWRTIYEQYF.

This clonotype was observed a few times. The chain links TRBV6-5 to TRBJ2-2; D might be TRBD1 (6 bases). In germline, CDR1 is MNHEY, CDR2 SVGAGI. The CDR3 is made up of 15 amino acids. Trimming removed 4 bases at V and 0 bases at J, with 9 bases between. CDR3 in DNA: TGTGCCAGCAGTTCCGGACAGACGAACACCGGGGAGCTGTTTTTT. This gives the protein CASSSGQTNTGELFF.

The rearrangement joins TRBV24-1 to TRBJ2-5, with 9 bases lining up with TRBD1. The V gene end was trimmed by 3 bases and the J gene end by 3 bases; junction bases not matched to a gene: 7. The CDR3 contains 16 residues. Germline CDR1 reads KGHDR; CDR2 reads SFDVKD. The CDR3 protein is CATSDHRGQGEETQYF. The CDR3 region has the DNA TGTGCCACCAGTGATCACAGGGGGCAGGGGGAAGAGACCCAGTACTTC.

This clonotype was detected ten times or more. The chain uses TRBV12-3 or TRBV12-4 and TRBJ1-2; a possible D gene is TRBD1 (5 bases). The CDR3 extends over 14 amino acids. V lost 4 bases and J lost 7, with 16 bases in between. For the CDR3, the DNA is TGTGCCAGCAGTTACGGGACGGACGTGGGTGGCTACACCTTC. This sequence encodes CASSYGTDVGGYTF.

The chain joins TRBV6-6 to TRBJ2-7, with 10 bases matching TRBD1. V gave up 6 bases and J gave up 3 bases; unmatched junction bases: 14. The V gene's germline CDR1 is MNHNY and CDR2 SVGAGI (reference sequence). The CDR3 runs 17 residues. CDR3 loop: CASRPESGTGEVYEQYF. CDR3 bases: TGTGCCAGCAGGCCCGAAAGCGGGACAGGGGAGGTCTACGAGCAGTACTTC.

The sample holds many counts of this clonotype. The CDR3 loop reads CASSLASGSTYEQYF. Here the CDR3 DNA reads TGTGCCAGCAGCTTAGCCAGTGGGAGCACCTACGAGCAGTACTTC. The chain links TRBV7-8 to TRBJ2-7, with D possibly matching TRBD2 (5 bases). The CDR3 contains 15 residues. Germline V CDR1 and CDR2: SGHVS, FQNEAQ. V lost 0 bases, J lost 2 bases, and 11 bases lay in between.

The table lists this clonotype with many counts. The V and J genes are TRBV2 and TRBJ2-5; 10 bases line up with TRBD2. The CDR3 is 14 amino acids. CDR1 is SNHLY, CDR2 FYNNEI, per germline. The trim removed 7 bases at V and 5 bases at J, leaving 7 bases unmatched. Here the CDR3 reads CASTSGGAGETQYF. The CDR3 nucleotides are TGTGCCAGCACCAGCGGGGGGGCCGGGGAGACCCAGTACTTC.

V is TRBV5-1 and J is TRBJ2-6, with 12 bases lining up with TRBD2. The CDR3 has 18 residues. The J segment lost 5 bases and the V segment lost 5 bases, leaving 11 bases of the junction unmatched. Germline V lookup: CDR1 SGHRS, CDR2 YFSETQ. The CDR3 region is CASSPSIWTSGRANVLTF. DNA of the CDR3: TGCGCCAGCAGTCCATCTATTTGGACTAGCGGGAGGGCCAACGTCCTGACTTTC.

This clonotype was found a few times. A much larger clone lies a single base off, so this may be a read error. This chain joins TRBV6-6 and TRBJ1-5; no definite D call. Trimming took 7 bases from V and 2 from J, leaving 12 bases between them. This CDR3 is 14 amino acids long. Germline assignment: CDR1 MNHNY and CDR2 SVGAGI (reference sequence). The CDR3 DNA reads TGTGCCAGCAATCTGGGCTCGGGCAATCAGCCCCAGCATTTT. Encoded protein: CASNLGSGNQPQHF.

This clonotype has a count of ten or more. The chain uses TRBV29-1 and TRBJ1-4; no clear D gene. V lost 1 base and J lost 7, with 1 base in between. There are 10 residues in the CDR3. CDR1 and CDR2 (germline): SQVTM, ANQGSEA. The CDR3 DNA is TGCAGCGTTGAAGCTGAAAAACTGTTTTTT. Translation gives CSVEAEKLFF.

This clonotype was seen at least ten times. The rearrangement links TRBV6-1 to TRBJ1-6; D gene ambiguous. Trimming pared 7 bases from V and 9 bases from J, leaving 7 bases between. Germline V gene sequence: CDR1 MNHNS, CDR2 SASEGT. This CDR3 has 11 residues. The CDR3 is CASTEVSPLHF. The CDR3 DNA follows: TGTGCCAGCACAGAGGTTTCACCCCTCCACTTT.

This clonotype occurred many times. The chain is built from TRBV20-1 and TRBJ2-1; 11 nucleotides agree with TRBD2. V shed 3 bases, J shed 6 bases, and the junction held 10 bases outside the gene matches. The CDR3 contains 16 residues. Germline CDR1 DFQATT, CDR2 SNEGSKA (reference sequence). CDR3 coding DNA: TGCAGTGCTAGCCGTGCTAGCGGGGGGACCATCAATGAGCAGTTCTTC. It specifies CSASRASGGTINEQFF.

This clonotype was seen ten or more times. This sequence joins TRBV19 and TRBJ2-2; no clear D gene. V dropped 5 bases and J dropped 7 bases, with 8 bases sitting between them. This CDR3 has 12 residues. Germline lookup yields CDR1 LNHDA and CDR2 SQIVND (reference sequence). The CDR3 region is CASSFRIGELFF. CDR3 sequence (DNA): TGTGCCAGTAGTTTCCGGATCGGGGAGCTGTTTTTT. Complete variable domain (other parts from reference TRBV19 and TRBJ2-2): DGGITQSPKYLFRKEGQNVTLSCEQNLNHDAMYWYRQDPGQGLRLIYYSQIVNDFQKGDIAEGYSVSREKKESFPLTVTSAQKNPTAFYLCASSFRIGELFFGEGSRLTVL.

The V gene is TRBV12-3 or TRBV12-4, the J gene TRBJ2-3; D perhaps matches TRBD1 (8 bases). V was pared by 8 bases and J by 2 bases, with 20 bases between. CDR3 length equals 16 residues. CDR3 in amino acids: CASGTNRGGNTDTQYF. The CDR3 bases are TGTGCCAGCGGGACTAACAGGGGGGGTAACACAGATACGCAGTATTTT.

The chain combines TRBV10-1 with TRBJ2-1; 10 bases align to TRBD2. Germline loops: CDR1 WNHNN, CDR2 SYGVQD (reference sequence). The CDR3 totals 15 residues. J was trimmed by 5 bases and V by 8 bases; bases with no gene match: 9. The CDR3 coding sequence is TGCGCCAGCGCCTCTAGCGGGAGAAACCACAATGAGCAGTTCTTC. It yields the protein CASASSGRNHNEQFF.

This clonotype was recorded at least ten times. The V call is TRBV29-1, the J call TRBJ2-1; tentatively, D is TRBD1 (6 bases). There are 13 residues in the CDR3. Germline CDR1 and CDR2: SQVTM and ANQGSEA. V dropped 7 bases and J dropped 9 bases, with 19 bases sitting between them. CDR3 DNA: TGCAGCGCTGAGGTGGGGGCCCTGGGTGAGCAGTTCTTC. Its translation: CSAEVGALGEQFF.